These T cell receptor beta chains were read from a single sample in a study of shared clonotypes between healthy human individuals. Using immunoSEQ multiplex PCR, the repertoire was profiled, and TCRdb retains in-frame clones only, with some absent. This table holds roughly 1.5 million clones, around 98% found once. Sequencing was carried out using naive CD4+ T cells sorted from blood. The receptors were gathered from a man aged 25 to 40 in good health. Both conserved end residues are part of each CDR3. D genes are given only for firm matches. Some rows have no size entry. The others give once, few or many, or a class for an expanded clone.

clone_size j_call v_call d_call cdr3_nt cdr3_aa
- TRBJ1-2 TRBV9 TRBD1 TGTGCCAGCAGCACGACAGGGGCCTATGGCTACACCTTC CASSTTGAYGYTF
- TRBJ2-1 TRBV2 - TGTGCCAGCAACTTAGGACCCCCTCTAGAGCAGTTCTTC CASNLGPPLEQFF
- TRBJ2-5 TRBV5-6 - TGTGCCAGCAGCTTGGACAGGGCCGAGACCCAGTACTTC CASSLDRAETQYF
- TRBJ1-1 TRBV28 - TGTGCCAGCAGTTTTAAGTCCCCTCAAAGGAACACTGAAGCTTTCTTT CASSFKSPQRNTEAFF
- TRBJ2-7 TRBV7-2 - TGTGCCAGCAGCTTTCGGCCGGGACTGGGGGCCTACGAGCAGTACTTC CASSFRPGLGAYEQYF
- TRBJ2-7 TRBV18 - TGTGCCAGCTCACCCGGGGCAGGGGCCTACGAGCAGTACTTC CASSPGAGAYEQYF
few TRBJ1-2 TRBV6-5 TRBD1 TGTGCCAGCAAGGGGACAGCTAACTATGGCTACACCTTC CASKGTANYGYTF
once TRBJ1-4 TRBV29-1 TRBD1 TGCAGCGTTGAGGCCCGAGCTCGGACAGGGAATGAAAAACTGTTTTTT CSVEARARTGNEKLFF
- TRBJ2-7 TRBV7-8 - TGTGCCAGCAGCTTAGTTCAGGGTCTTGGGGCCGGACACTACGAGCAGTACTTC CASSLVQGLGAGHYEQYF
- TRBJ2-7 TRBV5-4 TRBD1 TGTGCCAGCAGCTCCCGACAGGGGGCGGGCTACGAGCAGTACTTC CASSSRQGAGYEQYF
- TRBJ2-4 TRBV7-9 - TGTGCCAGCAGCCCGGGTGAGGGAAACAACATTCAGTACTTC CASSPGEGNNIQYF
- TRBJ1-1 TRBV20-1 TRBD1 TGCAGTGCTAGATCGACAGGGTGGGCTTTCTTT CSARSTGWAFF
- TRBJ2-7 TRBV6-5 - TGTGCCAGCAGCGCAACCGGGCCGATCTCCTACGAGCAGTACTTC CASSATGPISYEQYF
once TRBJ2-7 TRBV15 - TGTGCCACCAGCAGAGCTGGACCGACTTCCGGCGAGCAGTACTTC CATSRAGPTSGEQYF
- TRBJ2-5 TRBV28 - TGTGCCAGCAGTACATCCCTAGTCATGAAGACCCAGTACTTC CASSTSLVMKTQYF
- TRBJ2-5 TRBV29-1 TRBD2 TGCAGCGTTGACCTGGCCAGTAGCGGGGAGACCCAGTACTTC CSVDLASSGETQYF
- TRBJ2-1 TRBV20-1 - TGCAGTGCTTGGAGGGGGAATGAGCAGTTCTTC CSAWRGNEQFF
once TRBJ2-7 TRBV7-7 TRBD2 TGTGCTAGCAGCCCGTTAGCGGGAGTAGAGCAGTACTTC CASSPLAGVEQYF